Each of the 27 T cell receptor beta chains below was sequenced from the same sample in a study of CD8+ T cells in alopecia areata. Treatment given: oral pan-JAK inhibitor, 5-10 mg twice daily. Following RNA extraction, reverse transcription yielded cDNA that acted as the sequencing template. Assay: immunoSEQ multiplex PCR; the TCRdb copy retains only in-frame clones and omits some. Altogether around 120,000 clones are present, around 53% being singletons, with the ten largest covering approximately 0.46%. The sample consisted of CD4+ T cells sorted from blood, taken at week 4, from a patient treated with tofacitinib. The source of these receptors is a human donor with alopecia areata.

In this sample, this clone turned up a few times. The CDR3 coding sequence is TGCGCCAGCAGCGCCGGGAGGGGAACCACTACAGATACGCAGTATTTT. Translating gives CASSAGRGTTTDTQYF. The chain carries TRBV5-1 and TRBJ2-3, with TRBD2 matching over 8 bases. Looked up from germline, CDR1 is SGHRS and CDR2 is YFSETQ. V shed 4 bases and J 3 bases; nucleotides not matched to a gene: 10. CDR3 length: 16 residues.

DNA for the CDR3: TGCGCCAGCAAAGTGGTCTCTGGGGGACCCTCTGGGAGGGCCAACGTCCTGACTTTC. Translating it yields CASKVVSGGPSGRANVLTF. The chain recombines TRBV5-1 with TRBJ2-6, with D perhaps assigned TRBD1 or TRBD2 (5 bases each). Deletions cut 6 bases from V and 5 bases from J, with 27 bases between. CDR3 length: 19 residues. CDR1 is SGHRS and CDR2 is YFSETQ in the germline V gene.

The chain joins TRBV27 to TRBJ2-5; D call uncertain. The CDR3 loop spans 13 amino acids. In germline, CDR1 is MNHEY, CDR2 SMNVEV (reference sequence). Trimming pared 0 bases from V and 4 bases from J, leaving 6 bases between. The CDR3 region is CASSLSRRETQYF. The CDR3 DNA reads TGTGCCAGCAGTTTATCCCGCCGAGAGACCCAGTACTTC.

The sample holds a few counts of this clone. The DNA for the CDR3 is TGTGCCAGCACCAGGACTCCACGGAACACCGGGGAGCTGTTTTTT. The encoded protein is CASTRTPRNTGELFF. V gene TRBV13 combines with J gene TRBJ2-2; a possible D gene is TRBD2 (5 bases). Looked up from germline, CDR1 is PRHDT and CDR2 is FYEKMQ (reference sequence). V lost 7 bases, J lost 1 base, and 13 bases lay in between. The CDR3 loop spans 15 amino acids.

V usage is TRBV29-1 and J usage is TRBJ2-5; possible D gene TRBD1, 6 bases. Germline CDR1 and CDR2: SQVTM and ANQGSEA. Trimming shortened V by 8 bases and J by 5 bases, and 18 bases separated the two germline ends. The CDR3 runs 13 residues. CDR3 region: CSFQSQGFETQYF. Here the CDR3 DNA reads TGCAGCTTCCAGTCCCAGGGGTTTGAGACCCAGTACTTC.

The J gene is TRBJ2-1, the V gene TRBV29-1; perhaps TRBD1 as D (6 bases). V lost 6 bases to trimming and J lost 9 bases, with 12 bases between them. Germline CDR1 is SQVTM and CDR2 is ANQGSEA. The CDR3 consists of 11 residues. CDR3 sequence (DNA): TGCAGCGTGGACCAGGGGCTTGAGCAGTTCTTC. Protein: CSVDQGLEQFF.

This clone was observed a few times. This chain joins TRBV30 and TRBJ1-1; D might be TRBD1 (5 bases). In germline, CDR1 is GTSNPN, CDR2 SVGIG (reference sequence). The CDR3 is 13 residues long. V dropped 3 bases and J dropped 4 bases, with 12 bases sitting between them. CDR3 residues: CAWSRVEATEAFF. The CDR3 DNA follows: TGTGCCTGGAGCAGGGTGGAGGCCACTGAAGCTTTCTTT.

V is TRBV4-2 and J is TRBJ1-2; no firm D call. Germline V CDR1 and CDR2: LGHNA, YNFKEQ. CDR3 size: 13 residues. Trimming removed 0 bases from V and 4 bases from J, with 6 bases in between. CDR3 DNA: TGTGCCAGCAGCCAAGACCCGGGCTATGGCTACACCTTC. This translates into CASSQDPGYGYTF.

The sample holds a few counts of this clone. The genes are TRBV7-9 and TRBJ2-2; tentatively, D is TRBD2 (6 bases). The CDR3 covers 17 residues. V was pared by 5 bases and J by 4 bases, with 20 bases between. Germline CDR1 SEHNR, CDR2 FQNEAQ (reference sequence). The CDR3 DNA follows: TGTGCCAGCAGCCCCTCCCATGGGACTCGTTCCACCGGGGAGCTGTTTTTT. Amino acids: CASSPSHGTRSTGELFF. The entire variable domain, with the rest obtained from reference TRBV7-9 and TRBJ2-2, is as follows: DTGVSQNPRHKITKRGQNVTFRCDPISEHNRLYWYRQTLGQGPEFLTYFQNEAQLEKSRLLSDRFSAERPKGSFSTLEIQRTEQGDSAMYLCASSPSHGTRSTGELFFGEGSRLTVL.

This clone was observed a few times. V usage is TRBV19 and J usage is TRBJ1-5; D is undetermined. Per germline, CDR1 LNHDA and CDR2 SQIVND (reference sequence). This CDR3 has 16 residues. Trimming shortened V by 7 bases and J by 0 bases, and 16 bases separated the two germline ends. The CDR3 sequence: CASIGRTWTSNQPQHF. The CDR3 DNA is TGTGCCAGTATAGGTCGTACATGGACTAGCAATCAGCCCCAGCATTTT.

This clone came up a few times. The chain recombines TRBV29-1 with TRBJ2-7; perhaps TRBD2 as D (6 bases). The germline V gene encodes CDR1 SQVTM and CDR2 ANQGSEA. This CDR3 region has 13 residues. Trimming removed 6 bases from V and 7 bases from J, with 19 bases in between. The CDR3 here is CSVGEVRLGEQYF. Written as DNA, the CDR3 is TGCAGCGTCGGGGAGGTTCGTTTGGGAGAGCAGTACTTC.

This clone showed up just a few times. This chain connects TRBV5-5 to TRBJ2-1; possibly TRBD1 or TRBD2 for D (5 bases each). Germline V gives CDR1 SGHKS, CDR2 YYEKEE (reference sequence). The V and J ends lost 2 bases and 7 bases respectively, with 7 bases between them. This CDR3 comprises 12 residues. This CDR3 is CASSFEGNEQFF. The DNA of the CDR3 is TGTGCCAGCAGCTTCGAGGGGAATGAGCAGTTCTTC. Together with reference TRBV5-5 and TRBJ2-1, the CDR3 gives the full variable domain: DAGVTQSPTHLIKTRGQQVTLRCSPISGHKSVSWYQQVLGQGPQFIFQYYEKEERGRGNFPDRFSARQFPNYSSELNVNALLLGDSALYLCASSFEGNEQFFGPGTRLTVL.

The rearrangement links TRBV7-9 to TRBJ2-6, with D possibly matching TRBD1 (6 bases). The CDR3 extends over 15 amino acids. Germline V gives CDR1 SEHNR, CDR2 FQNEAQ (reference sequence). V gave up 5 bases and J gave up 4 bases, with 12 bases separating them. The CDR3 DNA reads as TGTGCCAGCAGCCATACAGGGACGGGGGCCAACGTCCTGACTTTC. Translated, it gives CASSHTGTGANVLTF.

This sequence joins TRBV30 and TRBJ2-7; D remains unclear. Between the trimmed V and J ends, which lost 0 bases and 2 bases, there was a span of 2 bases. The CDR3 totals 11 residues. The germline V gene has CDR1 GTSNPN and CDR2 SVGIG (reference sequence). The CDR3 DNA sequence: TGTGCCTGGAGTGTAGCCTACGAGCAGTACTTC. Its protein is CAWSVAYEQYF.

The gene calls are TRBV18 and TRBJ2-7; weak D call: TRBD1 (5 bases). Trimming cost V 2 bases and J 5 bases, with 7 bases left between them. Germline assignment: CDR1 KGHSH and CDR2 LQKENI. The CDR3 sequence is 12 residues long. The chain's CDR3 is CASSPSRDEQYF. CDR3 nucleotide sequence: TGTGCCAGCTCACCATCCAGGGACGAGCAGTACTTC.

The chain joins TRBV5-4 to TRBJ1-1, with 7 bases matching TRBD1. The CDR3 runs to 13 residues. Germline loops: CDR1 SGHNT, CDR2 YYREEE (reference sequence). Losses at the gene ends were 4 bases for V and 1 base for J; bases not matched to a gene: 1. CDR3 protein: CASSRDRNTEAFF. In DNA, the CDR3 is TGTGCCAGCAGCCGGGACAGGAACACTGAAGCTTTCTTT.

This chain links TRBV25-1 with TRBJ1-6; no clear D gene. The CDR3 loop spans 15 amino acids. Germline V gives CDR1 MGHDK, CDR2 SYGVNS. Trimming stripped 1 base from V and 7 bases from J, with 11 bases between. The CDR3 DNA sequence: TGTGCCAGCAGTGAATCCCCCCGAGGAAATTCACCCCTCCACTTT. Protein: CASSESPRGNSPLHF.

This chain links TRBV7-9 with TRBJ2-5, with D unresolved. This CDR3 has 16 amino acids. Trimming took 5 bases from V and 0 from J, leaving 16 bases between them. Per the germline V gene, CDR1 is SEHNR and CDR2 is FQNEAQ (reference sequence). The DNA of the CDR3 is TGTGCCAGCAGCAACTCCTTGGTCAGGTACCAAGAGACCCAGTACTTC. Its protein product is CASSNSLVRYQETQYF.

This chain connects TRBV5-1 to TRBJ2-5; D not resolved. The germline V and J ends were trimmed by 5 bases and 5 bases, with 10 bases remaining between them. The CDR3 runs to 12 residues. From germline, CDR1 is SGHRS and CDR2 YFSETQ. CDR3: CASRGMSETQYF. In nucleotides, the CDR3 is TGCGCCAGCAGAGGAATGAGTGAGACCCAGTACTTC.

This clone was detected a few times. The chain employs TRBV10-3 and TRBJ1-2, with a possible D match to TRBD1 (5 bases). V dropped 10 bases and J dropped 8 bases, with 17 bases sitting between them. The CDR3 is 12 residues long. Per germline, CDR1 ENHRY and CDR2 SYGVKD. The chain's CDR3 is CATTWGVDGYTF. Here the CDR3 DNA reads TGTGCCACGACATGGGGGGTCGACGGCTACACCTTC.

The table lists this clone with a few counts. This sequence joins TRBV12-5 and TRBJ1-5, with 7 bases aligning to TRBD1. The CDR3 consists of 14 residues. CDR1 is LGHNT and CDR2 is FRNRAP in the germline V gene. Trimming at V came to 3 bases and at J to 6 bases, leaving 5 bases not matched to a gene. CDR3 amino acids: CASGLETGTQPQHF. CDR3 DNA sequence: TGTGCTAGTGGTTTAGAGACAGGGACTCAGCCCCAGCATTTT.

This sequence joins TRBV29-1 and TRBJ2-2; D is unclear. V gave up 4 bases and J gave up 4 bases, with 10 bases separating them. Germline CDR1 is SQVTM and CDR2 is ANQGSEA. The CDR3 has 13 amino acids. CDR3 in DNA: TGCAGCGTTGGTGTGAGGATCACCGGGGAGCTGTTTTTT. Translation gives CSVGVRITGELFF.

There are a few counts of this clone. V and J are TRBV30 and TRBJ2-7; a weak D match, TRBD1 (6 bases). V was pared by 2 bases and J by 5 bases, with 10 bases between. CDR3 length: 12 amino acids. CDR1 and CDR2 (germline): GTSNPN, SVGIG (reference sequence). CDR3 in amino acids: CAWSLQGNEQYF. The CDR3 nucleotides read TGTGCCTGGAGTCTTCAGGGGAACGAGCAGTACTTC. The variable domain in full, completed from reference TRBV30 and TRBJ2-7, reads SQTIHQWPATLVQPVGSPLSLECTVEGTSNPNLYWYRQAAGRGLQLLFYSVGIGQISSEVPQNLSASRPQDRQFILSSKKLLLSDSGFYLCAWSLQGNEQYFGPGTRLTVT.

This clone was observed a handful of times. The CDR3: CASSRQGPSNTGELFF. For the CDR3, the DNA is TGCGCCAGCAGCCGACAGGGGCCCTCGAACACCGGGGAGCTGTTTTTT. This chain uses TRBV5-1 with TRBJ2-2; TRBD1 matches 8 bases. Germline CDR1 is SGHRS and CDR2 is YFSETQ. V lost 4 bases, J lost 0 bases, and 5 bases stayed unmatched. The CDR3 sequence is 16 residues long.

This clone was observed a handful of times. This rearrangement joins TRBV5-1 to TRBJ2-2; D is undetermined. Germline V gives CDR1 SGHRS, CDR2 YFSETQ. This CDR3 spans 13 amino acids. V was pared by 5 bases and J by 4 bases, with 9 bases between. The CDR3 spells CASSPLFTGELFF. Here the CDR3 DNA reads TGCGCCAGCAGTCCCCTTTTCACCGGGGAGCTGTTTTTT. The full variable domain, rest sourced from reference TRBV5-1 and TRBJ2-2, is KAGVTQTPRYLIKTRGQQVTLSCSPISGHRSVSWYQQTPGQGLQFLFEYFSETQRNKGNFPGRFSGRQFSNSRSEMNVSTLELGDSALYLCASSPLFTGELFFGEGSRLTVL.

This chain uses TRBV27 with TRBJ1-2; the match to TRBD1 covers 7 bases. Germline loops: CDR1 MNHEY, CDR2 SMNVEV (reference sequence). The trim removed 6 bases at V and 8 bases at J, leaving 15 bases unmatched. The CDR3 length is 15 residues. Written as DNA, the CDR3 is TGTGCCAGCAGGAATTTACAGGGGAGGGTAGAGGGCTACACCTTC. Translated, it gives CASRNLQGRVEGYTF.

The chain employs TRBV18 and TRBJ1-5; tentatively, D is TRBD1 (6 bases). The CDR3 extends over 13 amino acids. The V gene lost 6 bases and the J gene lost 3 bases, with 9 bases spanning the gap. Germline V gene sequence: CDR1 KGHSH, CDR2 LQKENI. CDR3: CASSQGINQPQHF. CDR3 DNA: TGTGCCAGCTCCCAGGGGATCAATCAGCCCCAGCATTTT.